A selection of T cell receptor beta chains follows, all from one sample in a study of shared clonotypes between healthy human individuals. Data came from immunoSEQ multiplex PCR; TCRdb stores just in-frame clones and leaves some out. This sample yields around 1.6 million clones, of which 95% to 99% are seen a single time; around 0.45% belongs to the top ten. Sequenced material: naive CD4+ T cells sorted from blood. The receptors stem from a man aged 25 to 40 in good health. The CDR3 runs from the conserved cysteine through the conserved F or W. Each record gives: clone size, D gene, CDR3 length, V gene, J gene, CDR3 protein, CDR3 DNA. The D gene is left open where the match is weak. Clone size is stated in some rows and not others, as once, few, many or a class when expanded.

>NA|TRBD2|17|TRBV5-4|TRBJ2-5
CASSSGLAGSGAETQYF
TGTGCCAGCAGCTCTGGACTAGCGGGGAGTGGGGCGGAGACCCAGTACTTC
>NA|NA|15|TRBV27|TRBJ1-3
CASSFGGLPGNTIYF
TGTGCCAGCAGTTTTGGGGGTCTTCCTGGAAACACCATATATTTT
>NA|TRBD2|18|TRBV6-1|TRBJ2-2
CASSETSGRFLATGELFF
TGTGCCAGCAGTGAGACTAGCGGGAGATTTCTGGCCACCGGGGAGCTGTTTTTT
>NA|NA|17|TRBV12-5|TRBJ2-2
CASGSRLAKGNTGELFF
TGTGCTAGTGGTTCGCGCCTAGCGAAAGGAAACACCGGGGAGCTGTTTTTT
>NA|TRBD2|17|TRBV5-4|TRBJ2-2
CASSLRTSGRGPGELFF
TGTGCCAGCAGCTTGCGGACTAGCGGGAGGGGTCCCGGGGAGCTGTTTTTT
>NA|NA|12|TRBV4-2|TRBJ1-1
CASTDLNTEAFF
TGTGCCAGCACCGACTTGAACACTGAAGCTTTCTTT
>NA|NA|17|TRBV7-6|TRBJ2-5
CASSLGVFGTGQETQYF
TGTGCCAGCAGCTTAGGGGTCTTCGGGACGGGACAAGAGACCCAGTACTTC
>NA|TRBD2|17|TRBV7-3|TRBJ2-1
CASSAAPRTSDYNEQFF
TGTGCCAGCAGCGCCGCCCCCAGGACTAGCGACTACAATGAGCAGTTCTTC
>NA|NA|15|TRBV10-2|TRBJ2-3
CASNPRRVRADTQYF
TGCGCCAGCAATCCCAGGAGGGTTCGGGCAGATACGCAGTATTTT
>once|NA|11|TRBV20-1|TRBJ2-7
CSAQGSYEQYF
TGCAGTGCCCAGGGTTCCTACGAGCAGTACTTC
>NA|TRBD1|15|TRBV2|TRBJ2-5
CASSVQGAYEETQYF
TGTGCCAGCAGTGTCCAGGGGGCGTACGAAGAGACCCAGTACTTC
>NA|NA|15|TRBV19|TRBJ2-1
CASSRLPTSYNEQFF
TGTGCCAGTAGTAGACTCCCGACTAGTTACAATGAGCAGTTCTTC
>NA|TRBD1|13|TRBV6-1|TRBJ2-1
CASRGQLRNEQFF
TGTGCCAGCAGGGGACAGCTGCGTAATGAGCAGTTCTTC
>NA|NA|14|TRBV4-1|TRBJ1-5
CASSQSGLSQPQHF
TGCGCCAGCAGCCAATCAGGGTTGAGTCAGCCCCAGCATTTT
>NA|NA|15|TRBV4-3|TRBJ2-6
CASSQEWGGANVLTF
TGCGCCAGCAGCCAAGAGTGGGGTGGGGCCAACGTCCTGACTTTC
>NA|NA|11|TRBV2|TRBJ1-4
CASRDNEKLFF
TGTGCCAGCAGGGATAATGAAAAACTGTTTTTT
>once|NA|14|TRBV7-2|TRBJ2-7
CASSLRPGGYEQYF
TGTGCCAGCAGCTTACGGCCCGGGGGCTACGAGCAGTACTTC
>NA|TRBD1|14|TRBV19|TRBJ1-1
CASSIQGVNTEAFF
TGTGCCAGTAGTATCCAGGGGGTGAACACTGAAGCTTTCTTT
>NA|NA|13|TRBV7-2|TRBJ2-2
CASSLAQAGELFF
TGTGCCAGCAGCTTAGCACAGGCCGGGGAGCTGTTTTTT
>NA|NA|17|TRBV30|TRBJ2-7
CAWSVITLQEVVYEQYF
TGTGCCTGGAGTGTAATAACGTTACAGGAGGTGGTCTACGAGCAGTACTTC
>NA|TRBD1|15|TRBV6-5|TRBJ2-7
CASSYSDRVESEQYF
TGTGCCAGCAGTTACTCAGACAGGGTTGAGTCCGAGCAGTACTTC
>NA|NA|13|TRBV28|TRBJ2-2
CASSPGGFGELFF
TGTGCCAGCAGCCCTGGGGGTTTCGGGGAGCTGTTTTTT